These T cell receptor beta chains were read from a single sample in a study of CD8 T cells in Susac syndrome. MiXCR was run by TCRdb on the immunoSEQ multiplex PCR reads, yielding one entry per CDR3 protein. The sample yields roughly 150,000 distinct CDR3 sequences, 95% seen once. The sample was CD8+ T cells from PBMCs. The origin of the receptors is a human donor with Susac syndrome. Each CDR3 is given with its conserved first and last residue. Fields, in order: clone size, CDR3 length, D gene, V gene, J gene, CDR3 protein, CDR3 DNA. D genes are given only for firm matches. Expanded clones get a size class; other rows say once, few or many, or leave the size out.

-,15,-,TRBV3-1,TRBJ1-2,CASSQDQVLDYGYTF,TGTGCCAGCAGCCAAGATCAGGTATTGGACTATGGCTACACCTTC
-,12,-,TRBV25-1,TRBJ2-5,CASSDGWETQYF,TGTGCCAGCAGTGATGGCTGGGAGACCCAGTACTTC
-,18,TRBD2,TRBV4-1,TRBJ2-1,CASSHPKLAGGPYNEQFF,TGCGCCAGCAGCCACCCCAAACTAGCGGGAGGGCCCTACAATGAGCAGTTCTTC
-,13,-,TRBV7-9,TRBJ2-1,CASSSGTNNEQFF,TGTGCCAGCAGCTCCGGGACCAACAATGAGCAGTTCTTC
-,16,TRBD1,TRBV27,TRBJ2-1,CASSLLGGAIYNEQFF,TGTGCCAGCAGTTTATTAGGGGGCGCGATCTACAATGAGCAGTTCTTC
-,13,-,TRBV4-1,TRBJ1-5,CASSHQGEQPQHF,TGCGCCAGCAGCCACCAAGGGGAGCAGCCCCAGCATTTT
-,15,-,TRBV4-1,TRBJ1-1,CASSQESLGNTEAFF,TGCGCCAGCAGCCAAGAGTCGTTAGGGAACACTGAAGCTTTCTTT
-,13,-,TRBV27,TRBJ1-1,CASSLEGITEAFF,TGTGCCAGCAGTTTAGAAGGGATCACTGAAGCTTTCTTT
-,13,-,TRBV28,TRBJ2-7,CASSAPGSYEQYF,TGTGCCAGCAGCGCCCCCGGTTCCTACGAGCAGTACTTC
-,14,-,TRBV3-1,TRBJ1-2,CASSQGTADYGYTF,TGTGCCAGCAGCCAAGGTACAGCAGACTATGGCTACACCTTC
-,15,-,TRBV5-1,TRBJ1-1,CASTHSWGTETEAFF,TGCGCCAGCACCCATTCGTGGGGGACTGAGACTGAAGCTTTCTTT
-,14,TRBD1,TRBV9,TRBJ1-1,CASSVGTGAAGAFF,TGTGCCAGCAGCGTTGGGACAGGGGCGGCGGGAGCTTTCTTT
-,14,TRBD1,TRBV9,TRBJ2-7,CASDKEGTGREQYF,TGTGCCAGTGATAAAGAGGGGACAGGTCGCGAGCAGTACTTC
-,15,-,TRBV18,TRBJ2-5,CASSPPPGRRETQYF,TGTGCCAGCTCACCACCCCCAGGCCGAAGGGAGACCCAGTACTTC
-,11,TRBD1,TRBV25-1,TRBJ2-1,CASSEGQGSFF,TGTGCCAGCAGTGAAGGACAGGGTTCGTTCTTC
-,14,-,TRBV27,TRBJ1-1,CASSFGTRNTEAFF,TGTGCCAGCAGTTTTGGGACAAGGAACACTGAAGCTTTCTTT
-,15,-,TRBV20-1,TRBJ2-7,CSAEDMGEWSYEQYF,TGCAGTGCCGAGGATATGGGTGAGTGGTCCTACGAGCAGTACTTC
once,14,-,TRBV7-6,TRBJ1-1,CASSLTVANTEAFF,TGTGCCAGCAGCTTAACAGTAGCGAACACTGAAGCTTTCTTT
few,13,-,TRBV11-2,TRBJ2-3,CASTGGSTDTQYF,TGTGCCAGCACGGGCGGGAGCACAGATACGCAGTATTTT
-,15,TRBD1,TRBV5-1,TRBJ2-1,CASSLGTGLYNEQFF,TGCGCCAGCAGCTTGGGGACAGGGCTATACAATGAGCAGTTCTTC
-,15,-,TRBV10-1,TRBJ1-1,CASSEFRTGDTEAFF,TGCGCCAGCAGTGAGTTTCGGACGGGTGACACTGAAGCTTTCTTT
-,13,TRBD1,TRBV7-9,TRBJ1-2,CASSPPDRVGYTF,TGTGCCAGCAGCCCTCCGGACAGGGTTGGCTACACCTTC
-,13,-,TRBV13,TRBJ1-1,CASSPQGNTEAFF,TGTGCCAGCAGCCCCCAGGGGAACACTGAAGCTTTCTTT
-,15,-,TRBV13,TRBJ2-1,CASSQGVGQFREQFF,TGTGCCAGCAGCCAGGGTGTGGGGCAGTTCCGTGAGCAGTTCTTC
-,14,-,TRBV24-1,TRBJ1-2,CATSDSGTGYGYTF,TGTGCCACCAGTGATTCCGGGACCGGCTATGGCTACACCTTC
-,15,TRBD1,TRBV29-1,TRBJ1-4,CSVVLPGQVEEKLFF,TGCAGCGTTGTGTTACCGGGACAGGTGGAGGAAAAACTGTTTTTT
-,13,-,TRBV6-5,TRBJ1-1,CASTNQPNTEAFF,TGTGCCAGCACCAATCAACCGAACACTGAAGCTTTCTTT
-,15,TRBD2,TRBV6-5,TRBJ2-7,CASSYSRASGYEQYF,TGTGCCAGCAGTTACTCGAGGGCTAGCGGCTACGAGCAGTACTTC
-,15,TRBD1,TRBV9,TRBJ1-2,CASSGWTGEEDGYTF,TGTGCCAGCAGCGGCTGGACAGGGGAAGAGGATGGCTACACCTTC
-,13,-,TRBV7-8,TRBJ2-7,CASSPGSFNEQYF,TGTGCCAGCAGCCCAGGGTCGTTCAACGAGCAGTACTTC
-,18,-,TRBV14,TRBJ1-1,CASSQEPPAGWVNTEAFF,TGTGCCAGCAGCCAAGAACCCCCGGCGGGTTGGGTGAACACTGAAGCTTTCTTT
-,15,TRBD1,TRBV28,TRBJ2-7,CASSFFWDSTYEQYF,TGTGCCAGCAGTTTCTTTTGGGACAGCACCTACGAGCAGTACTTC
-,15,-,TRBV14,TRBJ2-3,CASSRLVSGTDTQYF,TGTGCCAGCAGCAGACTAGTCTCGGGCACAGATACGCAGTATTTT
-,11,TRBD2,TRBV14,TRBJ2-1,CASSPGTRGFF,TGTGCCAGCAGCCCCGGGACTAGGGGGTTCTTC
-,15,TRBD1,TRBV9,TRBJ2-7,CASSVAGDRGNEQYF,TGTGCCAGCAGCGTAGCTGGGGACAGGGGTAACGAGCAGTACTTC
-,13,-,TRBV7-9,TRBJ1-2,CASSPVGDESYTF,TGTGCCAGCAGCCCCGTTGGTGATGAGAGCTACACCTTC
-,15,-,TRBV9,TRBJ1-5,CASSDAGDLYRPQHF,TGTGCCAGCAGCGATGCAGGTGACCTCTATCGGCCCCAGCATTTT
-,16,TRBD2,TRBV3-1,TRBJ2-1,CASSQKRAGWDNEQFF,TGTGCCAGCAGCCAAAAGCGAGCGGGGTGGGACAATGAGCAGTTCTTC
-,19,TRBD2,TRBV7-9,TRBJ2-1,CASSSASASSGASYNEQFF,TGTGCCAGCAGCTCGGCCTCAGCCTCTAGCGGAGCCTCCTACAATGAGCAGTTCTTC
-,14,-,TRBV5-1,TRBJ2-2,CASSPPGYTGELFF,TGCGCCAGCAGCCCGCCCGGATACACCGGGGAGCTGTTTTTT